This record looks at one TCR beta chain sequence and its context. This clonotype was found many times. The antigen it recognizes is unknown. Per-base qualities were not stored, and no clone one base away is much larger. Library preparation used multiplex PCR. The instrument was an Illumina HiSeq 4000. iRepertoire HTBI primers and Arm-PCR amplification of CDR3 regions were used to construct TCR beta libraries. Before sequencing, the PCR products went through gel purification. Processing in the source paper ran as follows. Gene usage analysis of CDR3 amino acid clonotypes relied on the 60 to 65 TRBV and about 15 TRBJ segments identified across samples. COPE and FqMerger were used to merge filtered high-quality paired reads into contigs. Contigs were aligned with BLAST to IMGT TRBV, TRBD and TRBJ reference genes, and CDR3 was defined per IMGT. Any clonotype with a frequency above 0.1% was classified as a highly expanded clone. Shannon entropy served as the measure of repertoire diversity, while the Gini coefficient captured V-J evenness. Clonotypes shared by more than one individual were considered public. TCRdb passed the public sequencing reads through fastp at Q25 and MiXCR, retaining productive beta sequences. Under each unique CDR3 protein, matching rows form one entry showing the most common genes and DNA. None of the V and J calls come from the authors' own analysis; TCRdb made them. A total of around 420,000 distinct CDR3 sequences appear in this sample, roughly 15% of them only once. 7.8% of the sample rests with the top ten.

What the time point label conveys for this sample: newly diagnosed GD, antithyroid drugs for less than 3 months. For both TCR sequencing and RNA sequencing, RNA was extracted from PBMCs using TRIzol. The diagnosis of Graves' disease followed American Thyroid Association guidelines. Patients were recruited from an endocrinology department in Xi'an, China. Each patient gave approximately 9.7 milliliters of peripheral blood, collected in an EDTA anticoagulant tube. Ficoll Paque Plus density gradient separation was used to isolate PBMCs, and no further T cell sorting was done. An Agilent 2100 Bioanalyzer and agarose gel were used to check RNA quality, and a NanoDrop 2000 was used to measure RNA concentration. These data are taken from a study of regulatory T cells in long-lasting Graves disease (dated by TCRdb to the early 2020s). Regarding the study in general: Patients with newly diagnosed Graves' disease had been on antithyroid drugs for under 3 months. This study used TCR sequencing and RNA sequencing of peripheral blood to compare persistent Graves' disease patients against newly diagnosed Graves' disease patients. The study was registered as a clinical trial and conducted in China. A total of roughly 33 samples were covered by TCR sequencing, comprising approximately 13 persistent and roughly 20 newly diagnosed Graves' disease patients. The investigation overall reported the following: A larger number of public clonotypes was shared among persistent patients (2,741) than among newly diagnosed patients (around 880). Because the primary lesion, thyroid tissue, could not be accessed, the study looked at peripheral blood alone. Only the TCR beta chain was sequenced and analyzed. Persistent disease showed preferential use of TRBV28, TRBJ1-2 and TRBJ2-5, whereas newly diagnosed disease favored TRBV20-1 and TRBJ2-1. Lower TCR Shannon entropy and fewer highly expanded clones were observed in persistent Graves' disease patients than in newly diagnosed patients, which suggested clonal expansion. The authors noted that the small sample size was a limitation that may lower accuracy.

CDR1 MDHEN and CDR2 SYDVKM are derived from the germline V gene. Trimming takes 6 bases from V and 3 bases from J, and the germline ends sit 14 bases apart. The CDR3 goes from the cysteine to the phenylalanine over 14 residues. CDR3 DNA only is kept here, 42 bases in frame from base 1. These data were also filed under a second study, of T cells in Graves' hyperthyroidism and ophthalmopathy. As described in the second report: Stable Graves' hyperthyroidism was defined as the absence of progression to ophthalmopathy over 18 months of follow-up. Hyperthyroidism patients were newly diagnosed, had a disease duration of under 2 months, and were aged 18 to 65 years. Exclusion was applied to patients with uncontrolled infections, other autoimmune diseases, pregnancy or lactation. Diagnoses were established on the basis of clinical symptoms, serum thyroxine and TRAb, thyroid ultrasound, and orbital computed tomography. A first-round RT-PCR of the TCR CDR3 used the HTBI primer set with the Qiagen OneStep RT-PCR kit. Most expanded thyroid clonotypes (frequency above 0.001) were also detected in blood, a finding suggesting that blood repertoires may reflect thyroid immune responses. A model built on a 13 V-J signature distinguished ophthalmopathy from stable hyperthyroidism, reaching 87.88% sensitivity and 81.08% specificity in cross-validation and 80%/75% in testing. In validation, the model predicted progression to ophthalmopathy with roughly 70% sensitivity and around 72% specificity, a median of around six months before onset. To identify TCR V-J signatures that set the groups apart, the researchers used a discovery cohort of about a hundred patients, made up of 40 to 45 with Graves' ophthalmopathy and some 60 with stable Graves' hyperthyroidism. An independent validation cohort of about 20 hyperthyroidism patients and roughly 16 patients who later progressed to ophthalmopathy tested prospective prediction of ophthalmopathy. The roughly 94 discovery patients were randomly split 7:3 into training and test sets. In roughly six Graves' hyperthyroidism patients, the study also compared T-cell repertoires from thyroid tissue with T-cell repertoires from blood. After blood sampling, hyperthyroidism patients were treated with methimazole at a starting dose of 30 mg daily, and ophthalmopathy patients were treated with high-dose intravenous methylprednisolone. Libraries were constructed in a second round of multiplex PCR, after which size selection and purification were carried out. Libraries were sequenced paired-end with 100 bp reads on an Illumina HiSeq2000. Raw data were processed with SOAPnuke, discarding reads with adapters, uncalled bases, mean Phred below 15, or no exact constant-primer or identifier match. High-quality paired reads were merged with COPE v1.2.5, and unique nucleotide sequences were defined as clonotypes. MiTCR v1.1 was used to align the clonotypes against IMGT TRBV, TRBD and TRBJ reference segments. Only V-J combinations with frequency above 0.0001, covering approximately 99% of repertoires, were analysed. The TCS score was defined as F50 (clonal expansion) divided by E x V (chaos), with BLOSUM62-based TCRdist calculated between CDR3 peptides within each V-J. Welch's t-statistics and random forest reduced fewer than 550 V-J features to roughly 13, which were used in a naive Bayes classifier (R e1071). Sample size was not statistically predetermined, and investigators were not blinded to group allocation. According to the paper, TCR Vbeta CDR3 sequencing was carried out on more than 120 peripheral blood samples, which came from some 41 ophthalmopathy, roughly 75 hyperthyroidism and roughly 17 progressor patients.

This clonotype was obtained from a woman between 40 and 50 years old with Graves disease. Donor details come from another sample of the same person, matched by shared clones. The material sequenced was peripheral blood mononuclear cells (PBMCs), taken at new diagnosis, from a patient treated with antithyroid drugs. The receptor chain draws on TRBV28 and TRBJ1-1, with an unclear D gene assignment. The CDR3: CASRRRTGYTEAFF. The nucleotide sequence is given as TGTGCCAGCAGACGAAGGACGGGGTACACTGAAGCTTTCTTT.